A selection of T cell receptor beta chains follows, all from one sample in a study of technical replicates of blood from several donors. Profiling relied on immunoSEQ multiplex PCR, and the TCRdb table lists in-frame clones only, not all of them. The sample consists of tens of thousands of clones, around 93% of them appearing once. The source material was PBMCs. These receptors were obtained from a human donor in good health. Some clones in this sample may be carry-over from other donors' samples. The CDR3 runs from the conserved cysteine through the conserved F or W. The D gene is left open where the match is weak. Expanded clones are given a class, and other clones once, few, many or no size at all.

>.|TRBV5-1|.|15|TRBJ2-3
TGCGCCAGCAGCTTGGTGGGGGGGGCCTCAGATACGCAGTATTTT
CASSLVGGASDTQYF
>.|TRBV9|.|15|TRBJ2-3
TGTGCCAGCAGCGTAGGGGGGACTCCCACAGATACGCAGTATTTT
CASSVGGTPTDTQYF
>.|TRBV20-1|.|11|TRBJ1-2
TGCAGTGCTACTATTAACTATGGCTACACCTTC
CSATINYGYTF
>.|TRBV7-2|TRBD1|15|TRBJ2-7
TGTGCCAGCAGCTTAGGGACAGGGATATCCTACGAGCAGTACTTC
CASSLGTGISYEQYF
>.|TRBV7-9|.|14|TRBJ2-7
TGTGCCAGCAGCCCGACCGGGATGGCCTACGAGCAGTACTTC
CASSPTGMAYEQYF
>.|TRBV6-4|.|18|TRBJ1-6
TGTGCCAGCAAGTTTGGGAGTGGAGCCCTCCTCTATAATTCACCCCTCCACTTT
CASKFGSGALLYNSPLHF
>.|TRBV2|.|12|TRBJ2-2
TGTGCCACAACGGGGAACACCGGGGAGCTGTTTTTT
CATTGNTGELFF
>.|TRBV4-2|.|16|TRBJ2-7
TGTGCCAGCAGCCAAGATGCGGTCTCTACCTCCTACGAGCAGTACTTC
CASSQDAVSTSYEQYF
>.|TRBV5-4|.|13|TRBJ1-4
TGTGCCAGCAGCTCACAGATTAATGAAAAACTGTTTTTT
CASSSQINEKLFF
>.|TRBV27|.|14|TRBJ2-1
TGTGCCAGCAGCACGGTGGACATATACAATGAGCAGTTCTTC
CASSTVDIYNEQFF
>.|TRBV7-6|.|11|TRBJ2-1
TGTGCCAGCAGCCTCTCCAATGAGCAGTTCTTC
CASSLSNEQFF
>.|TRBV6-5|.|13|TRBJ2-1
TGTGCCAGCAGTTTCAGCGGTTACAATGAGCAGTTCTTC
CASSFSGYNEQFF
>once|TRBV6-1|TRBD2|15|TRBJ2-5
TGTGCCAGCAGTTCCTTAGCGGGGGAGGTAGAGACCCAGTACTTC
CASSSLAGEVETQYF
>.|TRBV6-5|TRBD1|14|TRBJ1-2
TGTGCCAGCAGTACAGGGGGCGATCGGAATGGCTACACCTTC
CASSTGGDRNGYTF
>.|TRBV7-8|.|14|TRBJ1-3
TGTGCCAGCAGCTTCGGGGGCTCTGGAAACACCATATATTTT
CASSFGGSGNTIYF
>.|TRBV5-1|.|15|TRBJ2-2
TGCGCCAGCAGCTTTACTCTCGCGGGCACCGGGGAGCTGTTTTTT
CASSFTLAGTGELFF
>.|TRBV2|TRBD1|14|TRBJ2-7
TGTGCCAGCAGTACCGGGACAGGGAAGGGCGAGCAGTACTTC
CASSTGTGKGEQYF
>.|TRBV25-1|.|12|TRBJ1-2
TGTGCCAGCAGTGAATCCCCCCTCGGCTACACCTTC
CASSESPLGYTF